The next 21 T cell receptor beta chains were all read from a single sample in a study of T-cell memory formation after mild COVID-19. A single record per CDR3 protein comes from TCRdb applying MiXCR to the 5' RACE reads. The table includes roughly 300,000 distinct CDR3 sequences, 8.2% detected once. Sequencing input: PBMCs or a T cell subset sorted from them (not recorded which). The receptors come from a man between 18 and 35 years old who had mild COVID-19 (a few samples of this study predate the infection). Cell type and time point are not known.

The genes are TRBV12-3 or TRBV12-4 and TRBJ2-6; D may be TRBD1 (5 bases). This CDR3 contains 17 residues. Deletions cut 5 bases from V and 2 bases from J, with 16 bases between. CDR3 residues: CASSPGAGKAGANVLTF. In DNA form, the CDR3 reads TGTGCCAGCAGTCCTGGGGCAGGGAAGGCTGGGGCCAACGTCCTGACTTTC.

This rearrangement joins TRBV7-6 to TRBJ2-2; D possibly corresponds to TRBD2 (7 bases). The V end lost 1 base, the J end lost 5 bases, and 14 bases lay between the germline ends. The CDR3 is 16 residues long. The germline V gene encodes CDR1 SGHVS and CDR2 FNYEAQ. DNA of the CDR3: TGTGCCAGCAGCTTAGTACCGGGGGGCCGGACCGGGGAGCTGTTTTTT. Protein: CASSLVPGGRTGELFF.

The J gene is TRBJ2-6, the V gene TRBV28; TRBD1 matches at 9 bases. Germline values: CDR1 MDHEN, CDR2 SYDVKM. J lost 2 bases, V lost 3 bases, and 2 bases had no gene match. This CDR3 is 16 amino acids long. The CDR3 DNA follows: TGTGCCAGCAGTTTTTGGGACAGGGCTGGGGCCAACGTCCTGACTTTC. Translated: CASSFWDRAGANVLTF.

This clonotype was picked up a small number of times. This chain connects TRBV18 to TRBJ2-1, with no clear D. The V end lost 1 base, the J end lost 5 bases, and 15 bases lay between the germline ends. There are 16 residues in the CDR3. Germline V gene data show CDR1 as KGHSH and CDR2 as LQKENI. Here the CDR3 DNA reads TGTGCCAGCTCACCACTCGGCTCAGAACGGAACAATGAGCAGTTCTTC. Its translation: CASSPLGSERNNEQFF.

This chain links TRBV4-3 with TRBJ1-6, with D perhaps TRBD1 (5 bases). V lost 0 bases, J lost 9 bases, and 6 bases lay in between. Germline V gives CDR1 LGHNA, CDR2 YSLEER. There are 13 residues in the CDR3. CDR3 DNA: TGCGCCAGCAGCCAAGAGGGGGTTTCACCCCTCCACTTT. Residues: CASSQEGVSPLHF.

This clonotype has only a few counts. V is TRBV24-1 and J is TRBJ1-5; the D gene is possibly TRBD1 (6 bases). V lost 4 bases and J 7 bases, leaving 10 bases between the germline ends. In germline, CDR1 is KGHDR, CDR2 SFDVKD. The CDR3 is 13 residues long. Written as DNA, the CDR3 is TGTGCCACCAGTGAGGGGGGACAACAGCCCCAGCATTTT. This translates into CATSEGGQQPQHF.

The chain combines TRBV5-1 with TRBJ2-1; a weak D match, TRBD2 (5 bases). The CDR3 contains 14 residues. Germline values: CDR1 SGHRS, CDR2 YFSETQ. V was shortened by 2 bases and J by 5 bases, with 11 bases between the two germline ends. The CDR3 is CASSLRTENNEQFF. Here the CDR3 DNA reads TGCGCCAGCAGCTTAAGGACTGAGAACAATGAGCAGTTCTTC.

V is TRBV13 and J is TRBJ2-7; 11 bases are shared with TRBD1. The length of the CDR3 is 15 residues. Germline CDR1 and CDR2: PRHDT and FYEKMQ (reference sequence). Trimming took 5 bases from V and 3 from J; bases not matched to a gene: 6. DNA of the CDR3: TGTGCCAGCAGCACCTTGGGGACAGGGGGCTACGAGCAGTACTTC. Protein sequence: CASSTLGTGGYEQYF.

The V and J genes are TRBV14 and TRBJ2-7; a possible D gene is TRBD1 (5 bases). With 4 bases removed from V and 3 bases from J, the gap between germline ends came to 16 bases. The CDR3 totals 15 residues. Germline CDR1 reads SGHDN; CDR2 reads FVKESK. CDR3 in DNA: TGTGCCAGCAGCCCGCCAGGGCTCCCTGGCTACGAGCAGTACTTC. As protein: CASSPPGLPGYEQYF.

There are many counts of this clonotype. V is TRBV27 and J is TRBJ2-7, with no clear D. Trimming stripped 5 bases from V and 7 bases from J, with 12 bases between. Germline V gives CDR1 MNHEY, CDR2 SMNVEV (reference sequence). This CDR3 is 12 amino acids long. The DNA for the CDR3 is TGTGCCAGCAGTCGCCTAACTGGGGAGCAGTACTTC. This codes for CASSRLTGEQYF.

The chain combines TRBV6-5 with TRBJ2-2; no reliable D call. The CDR3 consists of 12 residues. CDR1 is MNHEY and CDR2 is SVGAGI in the germline V gene. The germline V and J ends were trimmed by 8 bases and 3 bases, with 7 bases remaining between them. In DNA, the CDR3 is TGTGCCAGCGGGGTGTACACCGGGGAGCTGTTTTTT. This codes for CASGVYTGELFF.

This clonotype came up a few times. The chain couples TRBV4-3 to TRBJ2-1; D unresolved. The V gene lost 1 base and the J gene lost 0 bases, with 7 bases spanning the gap. Germline lookup yields CDR1 LGHNA and CDR2 YSLEER. The CDR3 is 15 amino acids. CDR3 DNA sequence: TGCGCCAGCAGCCAAGCAGAGAGCTCCTACAATGAGCAGTTCTTC. Translating it yields CASSQAESSYNEQFF.

This clonotype was recorded a few times. The chain has TRBV4-3 and TRBJ1-1; D gene ambiguous. V lost 0 bases to trimming and J lost 5 bases, with 10 bases between them. The length of the CDR3 is 14 residues. Germline values: CDR1 LGHNA, CDR2 YSLEER. The CDR3 nucleotides are TGCGCCAGCAGCCAAGATCTGTTGGGGACTGAAGCTTTCTTT. Its protein product is CASSQDLLGTEAFF.

The V gene is TRBV30, the J gene TRBJ1-1, with a tentative D call TRBD1 (6 bases). Germline values: CDR1 GTSNPN, CDR2 SVGIG (reference sequence). V was shortened by 0 bases and J by 10 bases, with 12 bases between the two germline ends. The CDR3 consists of 12 residues. The CDR3 DNA reads TGTGCCTGGAGTGTGCCGGGGGGCCGAGCTTTCTTT. It encodes CAWSVPGGRAFF.

V and J are TRBV7-2 and TRBJ2-2; 8 nucleotides line up with TRBD1. The V gene's germline CDR1 is SGHTA and CDR2 FQGNSA. The trim removed 5 bases at V and 6 bases at J, leaving 5 bases unmatched. This CDR3 contains 14 residues. The DNA for the CDR3 is TGTGCCAGCAGCCCCCAGGGGGCCCCCGGGGAGCTGTTTTTT. It specifies CASSPQGAPGELFF.

The V and J genes are TRBV27 and TRBJ2-7; TRBD1 aligns across 7 bases. The germline gives CDR1 MNHEY, CDR2 SMNVEV (reference sequence). The CDR3 sequence is 14 residues long. With V trimmed by 8 bases and J by 4 bases, 11 bases remained unmatched. CDR3 DNA: TGTGCCAGCGCCGACAGGGAAAGGCCTTACGAGCAGTACGTC. Its translation is CASADRERPYEQYV.

V gene TRBV6-5 combines with J gene TRBJ1-3, with D hard to call. V lost 6 bases and J lost 3, with 15 bases in between. Per the germline V gene, CDR1 is MNHEY and CDR2 is SVGAGI. There are 15 residues in the CDR3. The CDR3 DNA is TGTGCCAGCAGCTCCTACGGATACCTTGGAAACACCATATATTTT. Its protein is CASSSYGYLGNTIYF.

The sample holds a few counts of this clonotype. This chain links TRBV10-2 with TRBJ2-2; no reliable D call. Trimming removed 2 bases at V and 0 bases at J, with 1 base between. The CDR3 has 13 amino acids. Per germline, CDR1 WSHSY and CDR2 SAAADI. CDR3 amino acids: CASSETNTGELFF. In nucleotides, the CDR3 is TGCGCCAGCAGTGAGACGAACACCGGGGAGCTGTTTTTT.

This clonotype occurred a few times. The chain combines TRBV5-1 with TRBJ2-3; D is unclear. Germline V lookup: CDR1 SGHRS, CDR2 YFSETQ. This CDR3 has 14 residues. The V and J ends lost 3 bases and 6 bases respectively, with 14 bases between them. The CDR3 spells CASSSLPVRDTQYF. The CDR3 nucleotides read TGCGCCAGCAGCTCCCTGCCGGTCAGGGATACGCAGTATTTT.

This clonotype was counted a few times. The CDR3 loop is CASTRGEVPAFF. The CDR3 nucleotides are TGTGCCAGCACCCGGGGGGAGGTCCCGGCTTTCTTT. The genes are TRBV13 and TRBJ1-1; a possible D gene is TRBD1 (5 bases). This CDR3 spans 12 amino acids. The ends were cut back, 7 bases at V and 11 bases at J, with 17 bases in the middle. Germline lookup yields CDR1 PRHDT and CDR2 FYEKMQ (reference sequence). The full variable domain, rest sourced from reference TRBV13 and TRBJ1-1, is AAGVIQSPRHLIKEKRETATLKCYPIPRHDTVYWYQQGPGQDPQFLISFYEKMQSDKGSIPDRFSAQQFSDYHSELNMSSLELGDSALYFCASTRGEVPAFFGQGTRLTVV.

The chain combines TRBV9 with TRBJ2-3; perhaps TRBD2 as D (5 bases). The CDR3 is made up of 13 amino acids. CDR1 SGDLS and CDR2 YYNGEE come from the germline V gene. V lost 5 bases and J lost 5, with 12 bases in between. CDR3: CASRGPAGDTQYF. The CDR3 DNA is TGTGCCAGCAGGGGTCCCGCGGGAGATACGCAGTATTTT.